This T cell receptor beta chain was identified during a study of cytomegalovirus exposure and HLA in healthy donors. Across the whole study: Approximately 83 million unique TCRs from HLA-typed donors were held in an early data release. Study-level results: Excluded: some indistinguishable V segments such as TRBV6-2 and TRBV6-3. With later analysis, a missense DCLRE1C variant became linked to TCR beta V- and J-gene trimming. A later analysis found most CMV-associated TCR beta chains apparently HLA-restricted.

CDR3 length: 16 residues. The V segment lost 0 bases and the J segment 5 bases; nucleotides outside the gene matches: 8. CDR1 and CDR2 from the germline V gene are LGHNA and YSLEER. Concerning this clone: What it recognizes is unknown.

The study ran its PCR with 60 Vbeta and 13 Jbeta primers. Data came from immunoSEQ multiplex PCR; TCRdb stores just in-frame clones and leaves some out. The table has about 59,000 clones, 65% to 80% seen once. Sequencing was done on a sample of PBMCs. V usage is TRBV4-3 and J usage is TRBJ2-5, with 8 bases fitting TRBD2. The TCR originated in a young man in good health and CMV-seropositive. The CDR3 protein is CASSQDYRGGQETQYF. The CDR3 coding sequence is TGCGCCAGCAGCCAAGATTACCGGGGGGGCCAGGAGACCCAGTACTTC.